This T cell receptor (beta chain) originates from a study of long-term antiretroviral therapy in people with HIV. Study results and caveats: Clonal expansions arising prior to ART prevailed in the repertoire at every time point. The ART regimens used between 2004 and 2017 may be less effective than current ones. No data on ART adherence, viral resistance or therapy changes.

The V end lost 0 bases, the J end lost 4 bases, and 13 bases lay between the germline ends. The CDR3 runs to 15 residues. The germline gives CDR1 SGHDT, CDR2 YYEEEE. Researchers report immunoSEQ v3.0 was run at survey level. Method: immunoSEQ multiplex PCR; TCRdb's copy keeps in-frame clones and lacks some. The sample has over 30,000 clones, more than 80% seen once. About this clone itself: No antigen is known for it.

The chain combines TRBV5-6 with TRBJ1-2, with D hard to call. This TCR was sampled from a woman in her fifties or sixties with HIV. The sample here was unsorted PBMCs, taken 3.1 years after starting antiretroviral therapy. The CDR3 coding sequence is TGTGCCAGCAGCTTGGGAAGCCTTACGGGCTATGGCTACACCTTC. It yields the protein CASSLGSLTGYGYTF.